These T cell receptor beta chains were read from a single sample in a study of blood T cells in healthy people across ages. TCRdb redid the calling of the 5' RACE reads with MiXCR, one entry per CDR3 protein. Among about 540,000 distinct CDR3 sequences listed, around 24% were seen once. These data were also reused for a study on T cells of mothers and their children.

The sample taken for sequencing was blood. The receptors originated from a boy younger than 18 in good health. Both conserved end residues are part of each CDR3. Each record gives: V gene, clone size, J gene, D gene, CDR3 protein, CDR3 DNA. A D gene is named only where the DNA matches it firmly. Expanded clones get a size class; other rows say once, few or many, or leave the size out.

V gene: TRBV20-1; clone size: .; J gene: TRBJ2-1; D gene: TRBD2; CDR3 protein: CSVDGLAGGFSYNEQFF; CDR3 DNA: TGCAGTGTCGATGGACTAGCGGGGGGATTCTCCTACAATGAGCAGTTCTTC
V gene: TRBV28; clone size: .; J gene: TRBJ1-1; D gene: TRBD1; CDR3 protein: CASLTGGYDAEAFF; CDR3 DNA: TGTGCCAGCCTGACAGGGGGCTATGACGCTGAAGCTTTCTTT
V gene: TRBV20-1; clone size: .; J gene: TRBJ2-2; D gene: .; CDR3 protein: CSASRGNTGELFF; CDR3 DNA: TGCAGTGCTAGCCGGGGGAACACCGGGGAGCTGTTTTTT
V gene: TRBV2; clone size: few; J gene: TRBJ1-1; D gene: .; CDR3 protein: CASSVWQMNTEAFF; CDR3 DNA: TGTGCCAGCAGTGTTTGGCAGATGAACACTGAAGCTTTCTTT
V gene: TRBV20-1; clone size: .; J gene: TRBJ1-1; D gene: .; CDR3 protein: CSAEGWTGNTEAFF; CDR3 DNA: TGCAGTGCTGAGGGTTGGACCGGGAACACTGAAGCTTTCTTT
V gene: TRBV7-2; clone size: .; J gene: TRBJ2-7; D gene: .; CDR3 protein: CASSLGTDPVVSYEQYF; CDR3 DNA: TGTGCCAGCAGCTTAGGGACAGATCCGGTTGTCTCCTACGAGCAGTACTTC
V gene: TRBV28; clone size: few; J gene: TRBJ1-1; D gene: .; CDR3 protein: CASTYGRSVEAFF; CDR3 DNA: TGTGCCAGCACCTATGGACGGAGCGTTGAAGCTTTCTTT
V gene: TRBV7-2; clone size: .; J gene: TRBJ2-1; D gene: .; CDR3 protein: CASSRVGAGAYNEQFF; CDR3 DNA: TGTGCCAGCAGCCGAGTAGGGGCAGGGGCCTACAATGAGCAGTTCTTC
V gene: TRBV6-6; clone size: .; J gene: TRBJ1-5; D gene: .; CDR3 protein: CASSYVQGSNQPQHF; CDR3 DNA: TGTGCCAGCAGTTATGTGCAGGGAAGCAATCAGCCCCAGCATTTT
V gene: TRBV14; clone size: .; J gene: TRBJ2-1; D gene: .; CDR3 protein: CASSHRQGINEQFF; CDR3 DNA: TGTGCCAGCAGCCATCGTCAGGGGATTAATGAGCAGTTCTTC
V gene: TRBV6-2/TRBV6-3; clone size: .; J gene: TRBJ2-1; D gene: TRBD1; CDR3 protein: CASSYRSGQVFNEQFF; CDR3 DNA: TGTGCCAGCAGTTACCGGTCCGGACAGGTCTTCAATGAGCAGTTCTTC
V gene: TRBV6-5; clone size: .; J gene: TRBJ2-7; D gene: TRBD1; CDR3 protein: CASSPPGQGSREQYF; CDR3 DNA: TGTGCCAGCAGTCCACCGGGACAGGGCTCACGCGAGCAGTACTTC
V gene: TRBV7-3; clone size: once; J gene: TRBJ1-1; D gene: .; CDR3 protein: CASSFLLGSVNTEAFF; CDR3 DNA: TGTGCCAGCAGCTTCCTCCTAGGGTCGGTGAACACTGAAGCTTTCTTT
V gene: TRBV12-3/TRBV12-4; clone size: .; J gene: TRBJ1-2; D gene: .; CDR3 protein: CASSREGRSNYGYTF; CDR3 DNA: TGTGCCAGCAGTCGCGAGGGACGGTCTAACTATGGCTACACCTTC
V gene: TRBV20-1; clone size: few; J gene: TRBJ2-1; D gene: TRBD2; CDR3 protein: CSARVLAGANNEQFF; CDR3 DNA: TGCAGTGCTAGAGTTTTAGCGGGGGCCAACAATGAGCAGTTCTTC
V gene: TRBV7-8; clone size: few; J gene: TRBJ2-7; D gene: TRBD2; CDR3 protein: CASSLVPSGTSNSYEQYF; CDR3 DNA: TGTGCCAGCAGCTTAGTACCTAGCGGGACGTCCAACTCCTACGAGCAGTACTTC
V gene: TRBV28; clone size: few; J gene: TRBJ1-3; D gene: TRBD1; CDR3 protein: CASQLYRDSTGNTIYF; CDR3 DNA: TGTGCCAGCCAACTGTATAGGGACAGCACTGGAAACACCATATATTTT
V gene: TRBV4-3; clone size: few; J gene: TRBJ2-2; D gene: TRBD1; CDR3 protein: CASSQDLTGGPPSTGELFF; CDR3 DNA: TGCGCCAGCAGCCAAGATCTGACAGGGGGCCCGCCGAGCACCGGGGAGCTGTTTTTT
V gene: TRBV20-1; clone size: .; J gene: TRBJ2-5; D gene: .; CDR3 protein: CSARETEFPETQCF; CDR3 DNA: TGCAGTGCTAGAGAGACTGAGTTCCCCGAGACCCAGTGCTTC
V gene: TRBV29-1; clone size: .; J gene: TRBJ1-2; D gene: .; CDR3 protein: CSVEATNYGYTF; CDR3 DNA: TGCAGCGTTGAAGCAACTAACTATGGCTACACCTTC
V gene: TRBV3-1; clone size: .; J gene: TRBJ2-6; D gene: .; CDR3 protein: CASRVDSSGANVLTF; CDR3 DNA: TGTGCCAGCAGGGTCGACAGCTCTGGGGCCAACGTCCTGACTTTC
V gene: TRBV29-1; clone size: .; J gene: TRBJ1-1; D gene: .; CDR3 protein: CSVDLRRMNTEAFF; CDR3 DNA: TGCAGCGTTGATCTTCGGAGGATGAACACTGAAGCTTTCTTT
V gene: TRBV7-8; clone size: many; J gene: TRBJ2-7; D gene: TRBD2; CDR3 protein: CASSLALSGGSYEQYF; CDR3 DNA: TGTGCCAGCAGCTTAGCCCTAAGCGGGGGCTCCTACGAGCAGTACTTC
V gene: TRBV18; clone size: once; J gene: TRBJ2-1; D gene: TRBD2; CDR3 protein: CASSLRASGGAYEQFF; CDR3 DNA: TGTGCCAGCTCGCTCCGGGCTAGCGGGGGGGCTTACGAGCAGTTCTTC
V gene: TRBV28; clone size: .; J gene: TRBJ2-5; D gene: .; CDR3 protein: CASRVGRQETQYF; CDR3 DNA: TGTGCCAGCAGGGTGGGACGGCAAGAGACCCAGTACTTC
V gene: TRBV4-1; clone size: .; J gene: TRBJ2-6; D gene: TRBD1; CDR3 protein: CASSQDRTGGGSGANVLTF; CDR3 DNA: TGCGCCAGCAGCCAAGATAGGACAGGGGGAGGCTCTGGGGCCAACGTCCTGACTTTC
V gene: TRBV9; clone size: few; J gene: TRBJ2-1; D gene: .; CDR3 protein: CASTGTNCNEQFF; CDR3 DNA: TGTGCCAGCACAGGGACAAACTGCAATGAGCAGTTCTTC
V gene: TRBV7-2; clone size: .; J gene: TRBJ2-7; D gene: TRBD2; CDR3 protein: CASSLGWASGSSSYEQYF; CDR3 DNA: TGTGCCAGCAGCTTAGGGTGGGCTAGCGGGTCTAGCTCCTACGAGCAGTACTTC
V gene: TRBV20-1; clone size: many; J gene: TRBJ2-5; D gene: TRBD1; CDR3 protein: CSADTGVRAETQYF; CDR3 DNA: TGCAGTGCTGATACAGGGGTGAGGGCGGAGACCCAGTACTTC
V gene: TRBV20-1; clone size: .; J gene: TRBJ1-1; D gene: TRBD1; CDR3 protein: CSAMRTGDLNTEAFF; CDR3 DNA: TGCAGTGCTATGAGGACAGGGGACTTGAACACTGAAGCTTTCTTT
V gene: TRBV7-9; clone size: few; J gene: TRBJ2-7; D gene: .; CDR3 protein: CASSLGALGSEQYF; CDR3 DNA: TGTGCCAGCAGCTTAGGCGCCCTAGGCAGCGAGCAGTACTTC
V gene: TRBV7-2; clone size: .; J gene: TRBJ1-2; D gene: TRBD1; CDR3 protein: CASSFSRDSQFYGYTF; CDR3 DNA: TGTGCCAGCAGCTTTAGTCGGGACAGCCAATTCTATGGCTACACCTTC
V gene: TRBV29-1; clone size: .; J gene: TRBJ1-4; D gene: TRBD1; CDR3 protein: CSVGYRGIKEKLFF; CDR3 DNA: TGCAGCGTCGGATACAGGGGAATAAAAGAAAAACTGTTTTTT
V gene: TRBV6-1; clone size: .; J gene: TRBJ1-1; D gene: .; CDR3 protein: CASSERADTEAFF; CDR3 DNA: TGTGCCAGCAGTGAAAGGGCGGACACTGAAGCTTTCTTT
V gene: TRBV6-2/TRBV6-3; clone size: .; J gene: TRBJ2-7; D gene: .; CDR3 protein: CASTETGRGAYEQYF; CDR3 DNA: TGTGCCAGCACCGAAACAGGCCGAGGGGCCTACGAGCAGTACTTC
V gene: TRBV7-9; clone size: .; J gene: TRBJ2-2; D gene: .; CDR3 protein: CASSWTVTGNTGELFF; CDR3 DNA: TGTGCCAGCAGCTGGACCGTGACAGGGAACACCGGGGAGCTGTTTTTT
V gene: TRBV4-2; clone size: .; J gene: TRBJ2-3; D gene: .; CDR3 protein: CASSQLTGEGADTQYF; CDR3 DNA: TGTGCCAGCAGCCAACTCACGGGAGAGGGGGCGGATACGCAGTATTTT
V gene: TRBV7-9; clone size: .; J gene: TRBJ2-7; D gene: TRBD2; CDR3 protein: CASSLAGGDEQYF; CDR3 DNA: TGTGCCAGCAGCTTAGCGGGGGGGGACGAGCAGTACTTC
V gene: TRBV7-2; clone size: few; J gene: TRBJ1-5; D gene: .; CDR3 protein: CASSPDSVGNQPQHF; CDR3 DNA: TGTGCCAGCAGCCCCGACAGTGTTGGCAATCAGCCCCAGCATTTT
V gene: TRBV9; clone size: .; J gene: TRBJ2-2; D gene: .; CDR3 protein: CASSVGLGGNTGELFF; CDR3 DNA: TGTGCCAGCAGCGTAGGTCTCGGGGGTAACACCGGGGAGCTGTTTTTT
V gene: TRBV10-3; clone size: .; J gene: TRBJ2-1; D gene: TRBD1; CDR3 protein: CAISESSGGYYNEQFF; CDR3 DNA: TGTGCCATCAGTGAGTCCTCAGGGGGCTACTACAATGAGCAGTTCTTC
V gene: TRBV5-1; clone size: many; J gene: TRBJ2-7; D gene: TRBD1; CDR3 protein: CASSPGQGSYEQYF; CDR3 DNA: TGTGCCAGCAGTCCGGGACAGGGCTCCTACGAGCAGTACTTC
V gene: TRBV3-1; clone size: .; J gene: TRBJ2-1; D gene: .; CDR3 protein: CASSHRGTSHNEQFF; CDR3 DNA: TGTGCCAGCAGCCATAGAGGAACTAGCCACAATGAGCAGTTCTTC
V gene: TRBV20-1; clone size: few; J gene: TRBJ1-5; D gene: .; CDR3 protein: CSATLGGEGNQPQHF; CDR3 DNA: TGCAGTGCTACCCTTGGGGGGGAGGGCAATCAGCCCCAGCATTTT
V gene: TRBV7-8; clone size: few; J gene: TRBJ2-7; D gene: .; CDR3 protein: CASSVYTYDEQYF; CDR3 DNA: TGTGCCAGCAGCGTTTATACATACGACGAGCAGTACTTC
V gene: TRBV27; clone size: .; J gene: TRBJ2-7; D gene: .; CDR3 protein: CASSLSWGAAAYEQYF; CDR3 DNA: TGTGCCAGCAGTTTATCCTGGGGGGCGGCCGCCTACGAGCAGTACTTC
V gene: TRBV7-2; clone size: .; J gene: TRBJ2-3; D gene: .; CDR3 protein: CASSLGRQVATDTQYF; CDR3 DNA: TGTGCCAGCAGCTTAGGTAGGCAGGTGGCCACAGATACGCAGTATTTT
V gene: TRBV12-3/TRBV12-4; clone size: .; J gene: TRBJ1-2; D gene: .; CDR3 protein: CASKDIYGYTF; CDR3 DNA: TGTGCCAGTAAAGACATCTATGGCTACACCTTC
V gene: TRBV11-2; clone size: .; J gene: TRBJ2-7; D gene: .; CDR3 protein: CASSNPGGSEQYF; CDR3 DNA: TGTGCCAGCAGCAACCCCGGAGGGAGCGAGCAGTACTTC
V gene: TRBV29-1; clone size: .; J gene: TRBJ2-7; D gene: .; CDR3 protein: CSVEGTPPYEQYF; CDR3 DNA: TGCAGCGTTGAAGGGACACCACCCTACGAGCAGTACTTC
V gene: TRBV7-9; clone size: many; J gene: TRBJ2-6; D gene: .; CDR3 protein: CASSLPRGANVLTF; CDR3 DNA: TGTGCCAGCAGCTTACCCCGAGGGGCCAACGTCCTGACTTTC
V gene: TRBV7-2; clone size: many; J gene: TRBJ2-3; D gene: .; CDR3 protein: CASSFTGTDTQYF; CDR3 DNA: TGTGCCAGCAGCTTTACGGGCACAGATACGCAGTATTTT
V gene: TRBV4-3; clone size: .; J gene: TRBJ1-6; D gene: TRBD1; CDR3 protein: CASSQEGTGGSPLHF; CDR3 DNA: TGCGCCAGCAGCCAAGAGGGGACAGGAGGGTCACCCCTCCACTTT
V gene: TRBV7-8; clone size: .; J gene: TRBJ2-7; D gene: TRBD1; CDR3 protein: CASSTRQGPYEQYF; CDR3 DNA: TGTGCCAGCAGCACTAGACAGGGCCCCTACGAGCAGTACTTC